This TCR beta chain came from a study of T cell clonality in common variable immunodeficiency. Study-wide findings and caveats: What drives increased CVID clonality needs T cell subpopulation sequencing. Fewer deletions and N-nucleotide insertions were reportedly seen in common variable immunodeficiency TCR beta sequences.

Equal genomic DNA amounts from CVID and control samples were sequenced. Here immunoSEQ multiplex PCR was the method, and the copy in TCRdb shows in-frame clones only, minus some. The record shows about 44,000 clones for this sample, with no singletons present. Concerning this clone itself: Its matching antigen is unknown. The read ends 3 residues shy of where the CDR3 ends; the end is completed using the germline J gene.

Heparinized whole blood, roughly 5 to 8 ml, came from each donor. Unmatched junction bases numbered 5, after V lost 4 bases and J lost 2 bases. The V gene's germline CDR1 is MNHNS and CDR2 SASEGT. This CDR3 region has 15 residues. This clonotype was sampled from a person aged 18-70 years in good health. The chain links TRBV6-1 to TRBJ2-1; 7 bases match TRBD2. Sequencing was performed on peripheral blood mononuclear cells. CDR3 amino acids: CASSVRDYPYNEQFF. Incomplete CDR3 DNA: TGTGCCAGCAGTGTCCGGGACTACCCCTACAATGAG.